These 3 T cell receptor beta chains originate from one sample sequenced in a study of T cell clonotyping in hematopoietic cell transplantation. Time point in this sample: recipient sample about 28 days before transplant, after cytoreduction. TCRdb's table, derived via immunoSEQ multiplex PCR, lists solely in-frame clones and lacks some. The table records tens of thousands of clones, approximately 90% of them present only once. The specimen was peripheral blood mononuclear cells, collected before stem cell transplant. Receptors were obtained from a man between 60 and 75 years old with biphenotypic leukemia. Some clones in this sample may be carry-over from other donors' samples.

V is TRBV28 and J is TRBJ2-2; possible D gene TRBD1, 5 bases. The CDR3 is 16 amino acids. The V end lost 3 bases, the J end lost 3 bases, and 14 bases lay between the germline ends. In germline, CDR1 is MDHEN, CDR2 SYDVKM. The CDR3 DNA is TGTGCCAGCAGTTTCCGAGGTCAGGGCTACACCGGGGAGCTGTTTTTT. This codes for CASSFRGQGYTGELFF.

The V call is TRBV6-6, the J call TRBJ2-7; 7 nucleotides line up with TRBD1. CDR3 length equals 13 residues. From germline, CDR1 is MNHNY and CDR2 SVGAGI (reference sequence). The trim removed 5 bases at V and 3 bases at J, leaving 4 bases unmatched. The CDR3 nucleotides read TGTGCCAGCAGTAGGCGACAGGGCTACGAGCAGTACTTC. As protein: CASSRRQGYEQYF.

The chain recombines TRBV2 with TRBJ2-1; maybe TRBD1 (5 bases). CDR1 and CDR2 from the germline V gene are SNHLY and FYNNEI. V shed 6 bases and J shed 3 bases, with 12 bases lying between them. This CDR3 has 14 residues. The CDR3 region is CASSAVGVYNEQFF. In nucleotides, the CDR3 is TGTGCCAGCAGCGCCGTAGGGGTCTACAATGAGCAGTTCTTC.